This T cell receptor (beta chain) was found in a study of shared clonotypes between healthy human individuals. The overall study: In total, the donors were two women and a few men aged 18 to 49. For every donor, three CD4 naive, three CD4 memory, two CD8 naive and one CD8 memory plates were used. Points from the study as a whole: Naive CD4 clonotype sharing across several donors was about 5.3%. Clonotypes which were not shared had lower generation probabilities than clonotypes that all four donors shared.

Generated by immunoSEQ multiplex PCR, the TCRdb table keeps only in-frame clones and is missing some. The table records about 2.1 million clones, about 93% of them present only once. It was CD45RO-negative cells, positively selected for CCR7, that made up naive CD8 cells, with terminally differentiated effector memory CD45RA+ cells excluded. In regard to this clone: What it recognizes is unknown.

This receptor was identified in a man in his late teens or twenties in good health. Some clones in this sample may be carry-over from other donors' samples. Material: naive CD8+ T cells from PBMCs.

In nucleotides, the CDR3 is TGTGCCAGCAGCTTAAGTCTAAGTGGCAATGAGCAGTTCTTC. Its protein is CASSLSLSGNEQFF. J is TRBJ2-1 and V is TRBV7-8; no firm D call. Germline values: CDR1 SGHVS, CDR2 FQNEAQ. The CDR3 sequence is 14 residues long. Trimming stripped 2 bases from V and 6 bases from J, with 11 bases between.